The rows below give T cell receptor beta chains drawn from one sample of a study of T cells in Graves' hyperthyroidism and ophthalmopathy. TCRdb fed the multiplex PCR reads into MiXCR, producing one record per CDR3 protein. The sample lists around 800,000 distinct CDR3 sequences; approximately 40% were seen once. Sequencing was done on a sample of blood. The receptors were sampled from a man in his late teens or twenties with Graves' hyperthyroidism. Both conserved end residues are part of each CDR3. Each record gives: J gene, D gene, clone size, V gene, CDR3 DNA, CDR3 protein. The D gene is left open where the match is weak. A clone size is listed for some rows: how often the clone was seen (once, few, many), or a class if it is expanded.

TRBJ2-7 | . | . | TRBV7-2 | TGTGCCAGCAGCTCCCGAACCCTAGGGGAGAAGTACTTC | CASSSRTLGEKYF
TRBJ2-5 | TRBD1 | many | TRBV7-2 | TGTGCCAGCAGCTTAGCCAGGGGACAGGGGGTTACCCAGTACTTC | CASSLARGQGVTQYF
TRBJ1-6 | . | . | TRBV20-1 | TGCAGTGCTAACCGGGCAGGGAGCTCCTATAATTCACCCCTCCACTTT | CSANRAGSSYNSPLHF
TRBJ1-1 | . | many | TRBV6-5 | TGTGCCAGCAGTTACTCAACAGCCATGAACACTGAAGCTTTCTTT | CASSYSTAMNTEAFF
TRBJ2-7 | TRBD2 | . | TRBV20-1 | TGCAGTGCTAGAGAAGGGACTAGCGGAATCACCCTTTCCTACGAGCAGTACTTC | CSAREGTSGITLSYEQYF
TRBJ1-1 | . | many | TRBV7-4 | TGTGCCAGACTTGACGAACAGGGAGATGATAGGACTGAAGCTTTCTTT | CARLDEQGDDRTEAFF
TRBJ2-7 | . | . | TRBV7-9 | TGTGCCAGCAGCTCACCGTCCTCCCGAACAATACCCTACGAGCAGTACTTC | CASSSPSSRTIPYEQYF
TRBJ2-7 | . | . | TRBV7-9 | TGTGCCAGCAGCCAAGAGGCTAGCAGGTACGAGCAGTACTTC | CASSQEASRYEQYF
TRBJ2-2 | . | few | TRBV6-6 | TGTGCCAGCCGTGTCCCAGCGAACACCGGGGAGCTGTTTTTT | CASRVPANTGELFF
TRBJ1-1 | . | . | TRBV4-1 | TGCGCCAGCAGCCATGGTACTATGAACACTGAAGCTTTCTTT | CASSHGTMNTEAFF
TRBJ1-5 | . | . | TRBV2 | TGTGTCAGCAGCCTCTTAGCAGGGAGTGGCAATCAGCCCCAGCATTTT | CVSSLLAGSGNQPQHF
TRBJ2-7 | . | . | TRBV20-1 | TGCAGTGCTAGACCCGAAAACTACGAGCAGTACTTC | CSARPENYEQYF
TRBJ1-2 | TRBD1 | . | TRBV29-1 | TGCAGCGTTTCCGGGACAGGACTCTATGGCTACACCTTC | CSVSGTGLYGYTF
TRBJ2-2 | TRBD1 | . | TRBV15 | TGTGCCAGCAGCGCCGCAGGGACAGGGATCACCGGGGAGCTGTTTTTT | CASSAAGTGITGELFF
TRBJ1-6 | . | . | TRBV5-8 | TGTGCCAGCAGCGCCGAAAGAGATTCACCCCTCCACTTT | CASSAERDSPLHF
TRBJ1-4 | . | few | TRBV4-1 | TGCGCCAGCAGCCAAGCGGGGTTTAATGAAAAACTGTTTTTT | CASSQAGFNEKLFF
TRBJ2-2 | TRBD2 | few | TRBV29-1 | TGCAGCGTTGAAGATCGGGTTGCGGGAGGGCCGACCGGGGAGCTGTTTTTT | CSVEDRVAGGPTGELFF
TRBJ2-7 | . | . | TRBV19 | TGTGCCAGTAGTATAGGGCTCGGGACAAACTACGAGCAGTACTTC | CASSIGLGTNYEQYF
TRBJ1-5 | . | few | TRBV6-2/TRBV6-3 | TGTGCCAGCAGTTATTCGGGTTATGACAATCAGCCCCAGCATTTT | CASSYSGYDNQPQHF
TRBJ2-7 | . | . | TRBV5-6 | TGTGCCAGCACCCAATACGGGACGGCAGCCTACGAGCAGTACTTC | CASTQYGTAAYEQYF
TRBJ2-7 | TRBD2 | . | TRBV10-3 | TGTGCCAGCAGCCCCTACCGGGAGGGCCGCGAGCAGTACTTC | CASSPYREGREQYF
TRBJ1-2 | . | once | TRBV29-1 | TGCAGCTTAGAAGGGGGGAACTATGGCTACACCTTC | CSLEGGNYGYTF
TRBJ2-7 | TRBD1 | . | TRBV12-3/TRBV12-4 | TGTGCCAGCAGGGCCCAGAGGGACAGCTACGAGCAGTACTTC | CASRAQRDSYEQYF
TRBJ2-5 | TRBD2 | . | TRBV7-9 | TGTGCCAGCAGCTTTGGGACTAGCGGGGGGATTAATCCAGAGACCCAGTACTTC | CASSFGTSGGINPETQYF
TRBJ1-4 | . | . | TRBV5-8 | TGTGCCAGCAGCTTGGGGCATTTTAATGAAAAACTGTTTTTT | CASSLGHFNEKLFF
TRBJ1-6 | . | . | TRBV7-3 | TGCGCCAGCAGCCAAGATGCGGGATTGAGGCATTCACCCCTCCACTTT | CASSQDAGLRHSPLHF
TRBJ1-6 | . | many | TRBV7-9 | TGTGCCAGCAGCTTAAGCAGCTCCTATAATTCACCCCTCCACTTT | CASSLSSSYNSPLHF
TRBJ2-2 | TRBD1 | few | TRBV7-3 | TGTGCCAGCAGCTTGGACAGGGCTAGAGCGGACACCGGGGAGCTGTTTTTT | CASSLDRARADTGELFF
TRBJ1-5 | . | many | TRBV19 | TGTGCCAGTAGTATGGGTCGGAGCAATCAGCCCCAGCATTTT | CASSMGRSNQPQHF
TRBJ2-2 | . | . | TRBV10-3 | TGTGCCATCAGTGAGTCGCAGGATTGGCCCGGGGAGCTGTTTTTT | CAISESQDWPGELFF
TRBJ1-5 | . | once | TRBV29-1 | TGCAGCAAGATACAGGGACGTCAGCCCCAGCATTTT | CSKIQGRQPQHF
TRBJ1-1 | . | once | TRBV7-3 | TGTGCCAGCAGTTGGCGACCACAGGGTGACACTGAAGCTTTCTTT | CASSWRPQGDTEAFF
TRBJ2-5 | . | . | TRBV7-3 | TGTGCCAGCAGCAGTTTATCCCAGGGAAAAGAGACCCAGTACTTC | CASSSLSQGKETQYF
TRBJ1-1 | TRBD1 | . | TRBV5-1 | TGCGCCAGCAGCCCAGGATCAGGGGGCGAAGCTTTCTTT | CASSPGSGGEAFF
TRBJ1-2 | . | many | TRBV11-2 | TGTGCCAGCAGCTTAGATGGCGGGATCTACACCTTC | CASSLDGGIYTF
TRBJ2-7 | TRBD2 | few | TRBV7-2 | TGTGCCAGCAGCCAAGAAGGGCCGGGACTAGAGGGCTCCTACGAGCAGTACTTC | CASSQEGPGLEGSYEQYF
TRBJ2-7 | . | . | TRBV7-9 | TGTGCCAGCAGCTTCTTTATCCCGGGACGGATTAGGGAGCAGTACTTC | CASSFFIPGRIREQYF
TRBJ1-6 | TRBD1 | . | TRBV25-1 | TGTGCTAGAGATCCAGGACAGGGAAGTTCACCCCTCCACTTT | CARDPGQGSSPLHF
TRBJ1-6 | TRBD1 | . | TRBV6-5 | TGTGCCAGCAGGGACAGGACCGGACCCCTCCACTTT | CASRDRTGPLHF
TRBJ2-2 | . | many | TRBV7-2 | TGTGCCAGCAGCTTGACCCAGGAGCTGTTTTTT | CASSLTQELFF
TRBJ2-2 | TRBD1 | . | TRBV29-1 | TGCAGCGTTGGCGGGACAGGGGGGGAATCCGGGGAGCTGTTTTTT | CSVGGTGGESGELFF
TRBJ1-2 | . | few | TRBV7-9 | TGTGCCAGCAGCTTAACCATAGACACTAACTATGGCTACACCTTC | CASSLTIDTNYGYTF
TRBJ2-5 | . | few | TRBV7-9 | TGTGCCAGCAGCTTCAGCCAGTTACAAGAGACCCAGTACTTC | CASSFSQLQETQYF
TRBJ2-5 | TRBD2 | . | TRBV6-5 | TGTGCCAGCAGTCCCGAAACACTAGCGGGATGGAAAGAGACCCAGTACTTC | CASSPETLAGWKETQYF
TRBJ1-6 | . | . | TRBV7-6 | TGTGCCAGCAGCCATAAATGGGGTAATTCACCCCTCCACTTT | CASSHKWGNSPLHF
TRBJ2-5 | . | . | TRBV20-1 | TGCAGTGCTAGAGATGCGAGAAATCAAGAGACCCAGTACTTC | CSARDARNQETQYF